The 26 T cell receptor beta chains listed next were all sequenced from one sample in a study of T cell responses to AZD1222 COVID-19 vaccine. Clones were sequenced by immunoSEQ multiplex PCR, and TCRdb holds only the in-frame ones, with some missing. The sample includes 90,000 to 110,000 clones, roughly nine tenths seen only once; the top ten take approximately 45%. Source: peripheral blood, taken 28 days after the second AZD1222 dose. All receptors come from an adult who received the AZD1222 COVID-19 vaccine.

The chain uses TRBV10-3 and TRBJ1-1; D call uncertain. CDR3 length: 15 residues. Germline CDR1 ENHRY, CDR2 SYGVKD. The V and J ends lost 3 bases and 1 base respectively, with 12 bases between them. The CDR3 DNA follows: TGTGCCATCAGTGACGAGGGAGGGCCGAACACTGAAGCTTTCTTT. It encodes CAISDEGGPNTEAFF.

The chain recombines TRBV12-3 or TRBV12-4 with TRBJ1-1; 8 nucleotides line up with TRBD1. The CDR3 sequence is 13 residues long. V was clipped by 6 bases and J by 5 bases; unmatched bases: 5. The CDR3 DNA reads as TGTGCCAGCAGCGGACACAGGGGGACTGAAGCTTTCTTT. Its protein is CASSGHRGTEAFF.

This clone has a single count. The gene calls are TRBV6-4 and TRBJ2-1; the D is unclear. The ends were cut back, 5 bases at V and 0 bases at J, with 11 bases in the middle. This CDR3 comprises 15 residues. The V gene's germline CDR1 is MRHNA and CDR2 SNTAGT. CDR3 DNA sequence: TGTGCCAGCAGTCCAGACTGGACCTCCTACAATGAGCAGTTCTTC. Translated, it gives CASSPDWTSYNEQFF.

The chain couples TRBV3-1 (or the pseudogene TRBV3-2) to TRBJ2-3; D is perhaps TRBD2 (6 bases). Germline-derived CDR1 and CDR2 are LGHDT and YNNKEL (reference sequence). Trimming took 6 bases from V and 2 from J, leaving 15 bases between them. The CDR3 covers 15 residues. The CDR3 region is CASSRGDLLTDTQYF. The DNA of the CDR3 is TGTGCCAGCAGTCGAGGGGACTTACTCACAGATACGCAGTATTTT.

The chain carries TRBV9 and TRBJ1-2; 9 nucleotides line up with TRBD1. In germline, CDR1 is SGDLS, CDR2 YYNGEE. Trimming took 3 bases from V and 5 from J; bases not matched to a gene: 5. The length of the CDR3 is 14 residues. This CDR3 is CASSGGQGPYGYTF. DNA of the CDR3: TGTGCCAGCAGCGGCGGACAGGGGCCATATGGCTACACCTTC.

The chain joins TRBV28 to TRBJ2-3, with 10 bases matching TRBD2. The CDR3 has 13 residues. The V and J ends lost 5 bases and 4 bases, in that order; junction bases with no gene match: 0. CDR1 is MDHEN and CDR2 is SYDVKM in the germline V gene. CDR3 sequence: CASSLAGADTQYF. The CDR3, as DNA: TGTGCCAGCAGTCTAGCGGGAGCAGATACGCAGTATTTT.

The chain couples TRBV7-3 to TRBJ2-1; 7 nucleotides match TRBD2. Germline V gene sequence: CDR1 SGHTA, CDR2 FQGTGA. The V gene end was trimmed by 7 bases and the J gene end by 0 bases; junction bases not matched to a gene: 9. There are 16 residues in the CDR3. Written as DNA, the CDR3 is TGTGCCAGCACCATTGTAGCGGGCAGCTCCTACAATGAGCAGTTCTTC. This sequence encodes CASTIVAGSSYNEQFF.

The V and J genes are TRBV29-1 and TRBJ1-1, with 8 bases fitting TRBD1. The CDR3 covers 12 residues. J was trimmed by 6 bases and V by 7 bases; bases with no gene match: 7. The V gene's germline CDR1 is SQVTM and CDR2 ANQGSEA. Here the CDR3 DNA reads TGCAGCGACAGACAGGGGTTAGCTGAAGCTTTCTTT. Protein product: CSDRQGLAEAFF.

The chain carries TRBV7-2 and TRBJ2-6; D remains unclear. Per germline, CDR1 SGHTA and CDR2 FQGNSA. V was pared by 7 bases and J by 0 bases, with 19 bases between. The CDR3 runs 18 residues. CDR3 in DNA: TGTGCCAGCACCCGCAGTGTGGGTCTCCTCTCTGGGGCCAACGTCCTGACTTTC. Its translation is CASTRSVGLLSGANVLTF. Looking up the rest from reference TRBV7-2 and TRBJ2-6 gives the full variable domain: GAGVSQSPSNKVTEKGKDVELRCDPISGHTALYWYRQSLGQGLEFLIYFQGNSAPDKSGLPSDRFSAERTGGSVSTLTIQRTQQEDSAVYLCASTRSVGLLSGANVLTFGAGSRLTVL.

In regard to this clone: This sample also contains other DNA sequences that code for the same CDR3. The chain combines TRBV18 with TRBJ1-5; D remains ambiguous. Trimming removed 3 bases from V and 6 bases from J, with 12 bases in between. CDR1 KGHSH and CDR2 LQKENI come from the germline V gene. This CDR3 is built from 14 residues. The CDR3 region is CASSPDLSGQPQHF. The CDR3 region has the DNA TGTGCCAGCTCACCTGACTTATCGGGTCAGCCCCAGCATTTT.

The V call is TRBV24-1, the J call TRBJ2-7; D remains unclear. Looked up from germline, CDR1 is KGHDR and CDR2 is SFDVKD. This CDR3 spans 14 amino acids. Trimming left V 10 bases short and J 3 bases short, with 18 bases between. The CDR3 region is CATPEHVCSYEQYF. The CDR3 bases are TGTGCCACGCCTGAGCATGTCTGCAGCTACGAGCAGTACTTC.

The V gene is TRBV5-6, the J gene TRBJ2-3; 12 bases are shared with TRBD2. The CDR3 runs 15 residues. CDR1 is SGHDT and CDR2 is YYEEEE in the germline V gene. Trimming at V came to 1 base and at J to 7 bases, leaving 4 bases not matched to a gene. CDR3: CASSLFLAGGHTQYF. In DNA, the CDR3 is TGTGCCAGCAGCTTGTTCCTAGCGGGAGGGCATACGCAGTATTTT.

The CDR3 here is CASSLFPREGTGELFF. The DNA of the CDR3 is TGTGCCAGCAGCTTATTCCCGCGGGAGGGGACCGGGGAGCTGTTTTTT. This chain uses TRBV7-8 with TRBJ2-2; TRBD2 matches at 9 bases. Germline V gene lookup returns CDR1 SGHVS and CDR2 FQNEAQ. The J segment lost 5 bases and the V segment lost 2 bases, leaving 6 bases of the junction unmatched. The CDR3 length is 16 residues.

This chain connects TRBV28 to TRBJ2-5, with unresolved D. Trimming took 5 bases from V and 0 from J, leaving 10 bases between them. This CDR3 region has 14 residues. CDR1 MDHEN and CDR2 SYDVKM come from the germline V gene. CDR3 in DNA: TGTGCCAGCAGTCCACCCTCGTACCAAGAGACCCAGTACTTC. Encoded protein: CASSPPSYQETQYF. The variable domain in full, completed from reference TRBV28 and TRBJ2-5, reads DVKVTQSSRYLVKRTGEKVFLECVQDMDHENMFWYRQDPGLGLRLIYFSYDVKMKEKGDIPEGYSVSREKKERFSLILESASTNQTSMYLCASSPPSYQETQYFGPGTRLLVL.

The rearrangement links TRBV7-3 to TRBJ2-1, with TRBD2 matching over 8 bases. The CDR3 length is 15 residues. J lost 1 base, V lost 4 bases, and 3 bases had no gene match. Germline CDR1 and CDR2: SGHTA and FQGTGA. CDR3 protein: CASSSAGASYNEQFF. CDR3 nucleotides: TGTGCCAGCAGCTCAGCGGGAGCTTCCTACAATGAGCAGTTCTTC.

The rearrangement links TRBV28 to TRBJ1-2; D remains unclear. CDR1 and CDR2 from the germline V gene are MDHEN and SYDVKM. This CDR3 comprises 11 residues. Trimming removed 5 bases from V and 9 bases from J, with 10 bases in between. In DNA form, the CDR3 reads TGTGCCAGCAGTGTCTCTGGACGCTACACCTTC. Its translation: CASSVSGRYTF.

The chain combines TRBV28 with TRBJ2-2; tentatively, D is TRBD1 (5 bases). The CDR3 is made up of 14 amino acids. CDR1 MDHEN and CDR2 SYDVKM come from the germline V gene. The V end was cut by 3 bases, the J end by 6 bases, with 11 bases between. The CDR3 reads CASSFSTGPGELFF. As DNA, the CDR3 is TGTGCCAGCAGTTTTTCCACAGGCCCCGGGGAGCTGTTTTTT.

This clone was seen a few times. The J gene is TRBJ2-3, the V gene TRBV5-1, with a tentative D call TRBD1 (6 bases). The ends were cut back, 0 bases at V and 4 bases at J, with 12 bases in the middle. Germline V gene data show CDR1 as SGHRS and CDR2 as YFSETQ. The CDR3 loop spans 15 amino acids. The DNA for the CDR3 is TGCGCCAGCAGCTTGGGGGGACAATTTGCAGATACGCAGTATTTT. Amino acid sequence: CASSLGGQFADTQYF.

The CDR3 region is CASSPPQGGDNEQFF. Written as DNA, the CDR3 is TGTGCCAGCTCACCACCTCAAGGGGGTGACAATGAGCAGTTCTTC. The chain carries TRBV18 and TRBJ2-1; possibly TRBD1 for D (6 bases). Deletions cut 0 bases from V and 5 bases from J, with 11 bases between. The germline V gene encodes CDR1 KGHSH and CDR2 LQKENI. The length of the CDR3 is 15 residues.

This CDR3 reads CASSWGTATFF. Written as DNA, the CDR3 is TGTGCCAGCAGTTGGGGGACAGCGACTTTCTTT. The V call is TRBV12-3 or TRBV12-4, the J call TRBJ1-1; 7 nucleotides match TRBD1. V gave up 4 bases and J gave up 12 bases; unmatched junction bases: 5. This CDR3 is built from 11 residues.

The rearrangement links TRBV6-5 to TRBJ1-5; D is uncertain. CDR3 length: 13 amino acids. Trimming removed 6 bases at V and 3 bases at J, with 9 bases between. Germline V gene data show CDR1 as MNHEY and CDR2 as SVGAGI. The CDR3 loop is CASRIDSNQPQHF. The CDR3 DNA reads as TGTGCCAGCAGGATAGATTCCAATCAGCCCCAGCATTTT.

The chain employs TRBV10-1 and TRBJ2-3, with 12 bases lining up with TRBD1. The germline gives CDR1 WNHNN, CDR2 SYGVQD (reference sequence). The V and J ends lost 10 bases and 6 bases, in that order; junction bases with no gene match: 11. This CDR3 spans 15 amino acids. CDR3 nucleotides: TGCGCCATCGACCCGGGACAGGGGGCGCGGGATACGCAGTATTTT. Translated: CAIDPGQGARDTQYF.

The CDR3 sequence: CASSPGGSQAFF. In DNA, the CDR3 is TGTGCCAGCAGCCCCGGTGGCAGTCAAGCTTTCTTT. The chain is built from TRBV7-3 and TRBJ1-1; D unresolved. The CDR3 loop spans 12 amino acids. V lost 5 bases to trimming and J lost 9 bases, with 13 bases between them. Per germline, CDR1 SGHTA and CDR2 FQGTGA.

The chain joins TRBV6-5 to TRBJ2-7; 7 positions match TRBD1. The germline gives CDR1 MNHEY, CDR2 SVGAGI. V was clipped by 5 bases and J by 3 bases; unmatched bases: 7. This CDR3 comprises 14 residues. This chain's CDR3 is CASSKDRTFYEQYF. CDR3 DNA: TGTGCCAGCAGTAAGGACAGGACCTTCTACGAGCAGTACTTC.

V gene TRBV27 combines with J gene TRBJ1-1, with 12 bases matching TRBD1. V dropped 2 bases and J dropped 11; count of bases not matched to a gene: 12. Germline V CDR1 and CDR2: MNHEY, SMNVEV (reference sequence). CDR3 length equals 16 residues. The chain's CDR3 is CASSLGDPGTGGIAFF. The DNA for the CDR3 is TGTGCCAGCAGTTTAGGGGACCCCGGGACAGGGGGCATCGCTTTCTTT.

Here the CDR3 DNA reads TGTGCCAGCAGCCCTCCCGGATGGGCGCAGTATTTT. This codes for CASSPPGWAQYF. The chain couples TRBV28 to TRBJ2-3, with D hard to call. Per germline, CDR1 MDHEN and CDR2 SYDVKM. The CDR3 sequence is 12 residues long. V was pared by 6 bases and J by 10 bases, with 14 bases between.